There are a few counts of the clone carrying this TCR beta chain. Its matching antigen is unknown. Germline CDR1 reads KGHSH; CDR2 reads LQKENI. The junction had 9 bases not matched to a gene; V was cut back by 3 bases and J by 3 bases. This CDR3 has 16 amino acids. This sample is drawn from a study of molecular identifiers for immune sequencing clone quantification. Study overall: Replicates involved a five-way split of RNA from around 18,000 or 91,000 naive CD8 cells, with sequencing of four.

TCRdb fed the PCR reads into MiXCR, producing one record per CDR3 protein. The data contain 85,000 to 100,000 distinct CDR3 sequences, 24% of them singletons. Overall study results and limits: Highly expanded clones may be undercounted when identical TCR molecules share barcodes.

The receptor's source is a human donor in good health. Some libraries in this study had Jurkat cell RNA spiked in. The source material was naive CD8+ T cells from blood, with Jurkat cell RNA spiked in. The sample's subset: FACS-sorted CD8+CD4-CCR7+CD45RA+ naive T cells. The rearrangement links TRBV18 to TRBJ2-7; TRBD2 aligns across 9 bases. The CDR3 reads CASSPGGAGGFYEQYF. DNA of the CDR3: TGTGCCAGCTCACCCGGAGGGGCGGGGGGGTTCTACGAGCAGTACTTC.